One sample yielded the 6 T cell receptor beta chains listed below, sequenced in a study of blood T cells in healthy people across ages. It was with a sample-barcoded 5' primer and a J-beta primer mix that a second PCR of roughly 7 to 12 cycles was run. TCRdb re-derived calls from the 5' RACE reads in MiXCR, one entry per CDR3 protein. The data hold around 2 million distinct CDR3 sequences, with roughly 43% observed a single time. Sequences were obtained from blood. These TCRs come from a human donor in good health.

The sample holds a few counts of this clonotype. The CDR3 DNA is TGTGCCAGCAGCTTTGGAGAGCCCTATGGCTACACCTTC. Translating gives CASSFGEPYGYTF. J is TRBJ1-2 and V is TRBV7-2; D uncertain. Per the germline V gene, CDR1 is SGHTA and CDR2 is FQGNSA. V gave up 3 bases and J gave up 4 bases, with 9 bases separating them. The CDR3 consists of 13 residues.

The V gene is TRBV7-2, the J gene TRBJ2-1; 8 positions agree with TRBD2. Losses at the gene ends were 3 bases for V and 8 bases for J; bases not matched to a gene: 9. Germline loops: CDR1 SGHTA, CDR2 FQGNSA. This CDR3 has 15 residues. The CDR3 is CASSFGGGREYEQFF. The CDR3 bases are TGTGCCAGCAGCTTTGGCGGGGGGAGAGAATATGAGCAGTTCTTC.

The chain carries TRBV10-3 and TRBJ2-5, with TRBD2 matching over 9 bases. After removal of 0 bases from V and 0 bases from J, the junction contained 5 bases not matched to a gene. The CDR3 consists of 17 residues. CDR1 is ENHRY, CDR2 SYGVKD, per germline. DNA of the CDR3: TGTGCCATCAGTGAGTCGGGGTCTAGCGGGGACCAAGAGACCCAGTACTTC. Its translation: CAISESGSSGDQETQYF.

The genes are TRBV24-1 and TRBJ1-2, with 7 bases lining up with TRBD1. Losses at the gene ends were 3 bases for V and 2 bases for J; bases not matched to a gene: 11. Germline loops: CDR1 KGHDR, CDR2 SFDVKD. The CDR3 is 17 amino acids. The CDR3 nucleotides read TGTGCCACCAGTGATCAAAAGACAGGGAGCATAAACTATGGCTACACCTTC. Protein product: CATSDQKTGSINYGYTF.

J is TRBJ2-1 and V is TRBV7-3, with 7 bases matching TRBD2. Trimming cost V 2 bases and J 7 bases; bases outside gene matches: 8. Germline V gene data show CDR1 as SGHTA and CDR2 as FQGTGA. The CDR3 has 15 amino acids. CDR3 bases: TGTGCCAGCAGCTTACAAGGGGACTATTTGAATGAGCAGTTCTTC. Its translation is CASSLQGDYLNEQFF.

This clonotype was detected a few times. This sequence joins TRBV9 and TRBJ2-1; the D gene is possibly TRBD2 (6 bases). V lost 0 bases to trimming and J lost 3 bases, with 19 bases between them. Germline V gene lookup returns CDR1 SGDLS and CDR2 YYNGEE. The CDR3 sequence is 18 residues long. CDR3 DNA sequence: TGTGCCAGCAGCGTAGCTCCAAGGGCGGCGGGAAACTACAATGAGCAGTTCTTC. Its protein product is CASSVAPRAAGNYNEQFF.